The T cell receptor (beta chain) under discussion was sequenced for a study of brain T cells in children with intractable seizures (dated by TCRdb to about 2021). Background for the entire study: As a first screen for immune gene transcripts, resected brain tissue from 40 to 60 pediatric epilepsy surgery cases was run on a NanoString immunology panel. Of the approximately twelve selected surgery cases, pre-surgery blood was also sequenced for eight, so four had brain tissue only. The paper's findings and limits, for the study overall: Viral specificity was inferred solely from CDR3 sequence similarity, and the HCMV serostatus of the patients was not known. Because sequencing depth was different between pre-surgery and post-surgery blood, clones absent from the pre-surgery sample may reflect undersampling.

The immunoSEQ assay was applied to genomic DNA to generate the TCR beta chain sequences. In the source study's methods: Any CDR3 sequence that did not begin with the conserved framework cysteine at position 104 was removed by hand. To get clonality, the normalized Shannon's Diversity Index was subtracted from one, giving values from 0 (maximal diversity) to 1 (oligoclonal). Chi-squared comparison-of-proportions tests were used to check whether the frequency of the same CDR3 differed between samples, for example brain versus blood. Public clonotypes were found through immuneACCESS searches, while the VDJdb browser was used to judge similarity to known antiviral clonotypes. TCRdb mirrors the immuneACCESS table, restricted to in-frame sequences. Some clones are absent from its copies; in checked studies, under half trace to an unresolved V gene, and the reason for the others is unknown. V and J calls and clone size are given by that table; D and trimming were obtained from the DNA. For this sample the table gives 100,000 to 120,000 clones, of which 94% were detected only once. 3.8% of the sample goes to the ten largest clones.

Looking up the germline V gene yields CDR1 MNHNS and CDR2 SASEGT. V and J are trimmed by 4 bases and 3 bases, and the gene matches miss 9 bases of the junction. The CDR3 runs 17 residues from the cysteine to the phenylalanine. Solely the CDR3 DNA is kept, with 51 bases framed from the first base. Concerning this clone itself: No cognate antigen has been identified for it. It has no much larger one-base neighbor in the sample; base qualities were not kept.

Explained via the paper, the time point label denotes: resected brain tissue, or blood drawn just prior to surgery. The surgery cases that showed the highest brain T cell transcript signatures were chosen for TCR beta chain sequencing of brain tissue, and of blood when it was available. Before surgery, the patients had been given at least one anti-epileptic drug. TCR-sequenced patients were children with drug-resistant epilepsy due to tuberous sclerosis complex, focal cortical dysplasia, Rasmussen encephalitis or hemimegalencephaly. Blood samples were collected immediately before the epilepsy surgery. Bulk genomic DNA was isolated from unsorted brain tissue and whole blood using the Monarch genomic DNA purification kit.

Sequences were derived from peripheral blood, sampled at surgery. The sequence links TRBV6-1 to TRBJ2-1; 10 junctional bases match TRBD2. This sequence originates from a boy under two years old with hemimegalencephaly and intractable seizures. The DNA sequence is as follows: TGTGCCAGCAGTGCCTACCGACTAGCGGGCGACTACAATGAGCAGTTCTTC. Protein translation: CASSAYRLAGDYNEQFF.